The 32 T cell receptor beta chains listed next were all sequenced from one sample in a study of shared T cell receptors in the human thymus. The protocol was immunoSEQ multiplex PCR, while the TCRdb copy is restricted to in-frame clones and leaves out a portion. The sample contains about 660,000 clones, around 87% of which appear only once. The data were also submitted as part of a second study, on human thymus T cells.

Specimen: thymocytes. The receptor set was obtained from a boy younger than two with a congenital heart defect.

The chain carries TRBV5-1 and TRBJ2-1; 12 bases are shared with TRBD2. The V gene end was trimmed by 5 bases and the J gene end by 4 bases; junction bases not matched to a gene: 16. The CDR3 extends over 19 amino acids. Germline CDR1 reads SGHRS; CDR2 reads YFSETQ. The CDR3 loop is CASSRVLAGGRGIYNEQFF. As DNA, the CDR3 is TGCGCCAGCAGTCGGGTCCTAGCGGGGGGGCGGGGAATATACAATGAGCAGTTCTTC.

V and J are TRBV6-5 and TRBJ1-3; the D gene is possibly TRBD1 (6 bases). Trimming stripped 4 bases from V and 0 bases from J, with 13 bases between. The V gene's germline CDR1 is MNHEY and CDR2 SVGAGI. The length of the CDR3 is 16 residues. The CDR3 DNA sequence: TGTGCCAGCAGTTCGAACCGGACAGCCTCTGGAAACACCATATATTTT. Amino acids: CASSSNRTASGNTIYF.

The V gene is TRBV28, the J gene TRBJ1-4; 7 bases match TRBD1. Germline V gene data show CDR1 as MDHEN and CDR2 as SYDVKM. This CDR3 has 15 amino acids. With 5 bases clipped from V and 3 bases from J, the junction kept 6 bases outside the gene matches. The CDR3 loop reads CASSALTGPNEKLFF. CDR3 sequence (DNA): TGTGCCAGCAGTGCCTTGACAGGGCCTAATGAAAAACTGTTTTTT.

V and J are TRBV7-9 and TRBJ2-1; 13 positions agree with TRBD2. The CDR3 length is 13 residues. Germline V lookup: CDR1 SEHNR, CDR2 FQNEAQ (reference sequence). Trimming removed 5 bases from V and 13 bases from J; junction bases left unmatched: 5. The chain's CDR3 is CASSRLAGGPQFF. The CDR3 DNA sequence: TGTGCCAGCAGCCGACTAGCGGGGGGCCCACAGTTCTTC.

This CDR3 is CASSEGVRVWEQYF. Here the CDR3 DNA reads TGTGCCAGCAGTGAAGGAGTCAGGGTCTGGGAGCAGTACTTC. The gene calls are TRBV6-1 and TRBJ2-7, with TRBD1 as a possible D gene (5 bases). The CDR3 extends over 14 amino acids. Germline loops: CDR1 MNHNS, CDR2 SASEGT. Trimming removed 1 base at V and 7 bases at J, with 14 bases between.

The V gene is TRBV7-9, the J gene TRBJ2-7; unclear D gene. The CDR3 has 16 amino acids. Trimming took 0 bases from V and 2 from J, leaving 14 bases between them. Per the germline V gene, CDR1 is SEHNR and CDR2 is FQNEAQ (reference sequence). The CDR3 DNA sequence: TGTGCCAGCAGCTTAGCTGGTGGCGGCCATACCTACGAGCAGTACTTC. Residues: CASSLAGGGHTYEQYF.

V and J are TRBV4-3 and TRBJ1-4, with 10 bases identical to TRBD1. V shed 4 bases and J 6 bases; nucleotides not matched to a gene: 2. CDR1 LGHNA and CDR2 YSLEER come from the germline V gene. The CDR3 sequence is 14 residues long. The CDR3 region has the DNA TGCGCCAGCAGCCGGGGGACAGGGGATGAAAAACTGTTTTTT. Translating gives CASSRGTGDEKLFF.

The chain combines TRBV27 with TRBJ2-1; 11 nucleotides match TRBD2. The trim removed 1 base at V and 6 bases at J, leaving 2 bases unmatched. This CDR3 spans 15 amino acids. Germline CDR1 MNHEY, CDR2 SMNVEV (reference sequence). The CDR3 loop is CASSLLLAGANEQFF. The CDR3 DNA reads as TGTGCCAGCAGTTTATTACTAGCGGGGGCCAATGAGCAGTTCTTC.

The chain has TRBV28 and TRBJ1-1; TRBD1 matches at 7 bases. From germline, CDR1 is MDHEN and CDR2 SYDVKM. The CDR3 length is 15 residues. V dropped 3 bases and J dropped 3; count of bases not matched to a gene: 7. The CDR3 nucleotides are TGTGCCAGCAGTTTTAAACAGGGGAGGTACACTGAAGCTTTCTTT. Its translation: CASSFKQGRYTEAFF. The whole variable domain, filled in from reference TRBV28 and TRBJ1-1, reads DVKVTQSSRYLVKRTGEKVFLECVQDMDHENMFWYRQDPGLGLRLIYFSYDVKMKEKGDIPEGYSVSREKKERFSLILESASTNQTSMYLCASSFKQGRYTEAFFGQGTRLTVV.

The chain has TRBV2 and TRBJ1-3; D gene uncertain. From germline, CDR1 is SNHLY and CDR2 FYNNEI. CDR3 length: 14 residues. The V gene lost 0 bases and the J gene lost 3 bases, with 6 bases spanning the gap. The CDR3 bases are TGTGCCAGCAGTGAAGCGCAGGTTGGAAACACCATATATTTT. It specifies CASSEAQVGNTIYF.

CDR3 in amino acids: CASSKTGYMNTEAFF. CDR3 DNA: TGCGCCAGCAGCAAGACAGGATACATGAACACTGAAGCTTTCTTT. The chain couples TRBV4-3 to TRBJ1-1; D might be TRBD1 (6 bases). The CDR3 runs to 15 residues. The germline V gene has CDR1 LGHNA and CDR2 YSLEER. V shed 5 bases and J shed 0 bases, with 13 bases lying between them.

J is TRBJ2-3 and V is TRBV25-1, with 8 bases lining up with TRBD1. The CDR3 length is 17 residues. V was clipped by 6 bases and J by 0 bases; unmatched bases: 11. Per the germline V gene, CDR1 is MGHDK and CDR2 is SYGVNS. CDR3 DNA sequence: TGTGCCAGCAGAGCCCCCGGGACAGGTGCTAGCACAGATACGCAGTATTTT. Translation gives CASRAPGTGASTDTQYF.

CDR3 in DNA: TGTGCCAGCAGACAGGAACCCCCTATATACAATCAGCCCCAGCATTTT. Translating it yields CASRQEPPIYNQPQHF. This chain joins TRBV28 and TRBJ1-5; D possibly corresponds to TRBD1 (5 bases). Germline-derived CDR1 and CDR2 are MDHEN and SYDVKM. This CDR3 contains 16 residues. Trimming removed 6 bases from V and 3 bases from J, with 18 bases in between.

The gene calls are TRBV30 and TRBJ2-3; D unclear. This CDR3 region has 18 residues. V was clipped by 8 bases and J by 2 bases, with 29 bases between them. The germline CDR1 and CDR2 sequences are GTSNPN and SVGIG (reference sequence). In nucleotides, the CDR3 is TGTGCCGTATTGCTTGGGCGTTTCCATCCGTACCTCACAGATACGCAGTATTTT. Amino acid sequence: CAVLLGRFHPYLTDTQYF. The full variable domain, its missing parts supplied by reference TRBV30 and TRBJ2-3, is SQTIHQWPATLVQPVGSPLSLECTVEGTSNPNLYWYRQAAGRGLQLLFYSVGIGQISSEVPQNLSASRPQDRQFILSSKKLLLSDSGFYLCAVLLGRFHPYLTDTQYFGPGTRLTVL.

J is TRBJ1-4 and V is TRBV7-9; D may be TRBD1 (6 bases). Germline CDR1 reads SEHNR; CDR2 reads FQNEAQ (reference sequence). The V end lost 6 bases, the J end lost 6 bases, and 23 bases lay between the germline ends. The CDR3 contains 17 residues. CDR3 nucleotides: TGTGCCAGCAGGCAGGGGATGAAAGTCGATCTCGATGAAAAACTGTTTTTT. Its protein product is CASRQGMKVDLDEKLFF.

The chain has TRBV5-5 and TRBJ1-1, with 9 bases lining up with TRBD1. The junction had 16 bases not matched to a gene; V was cut back by 4 bases and J by 0 bases. CDR1 and CDR2 (germline): SGHKS, YYEKEE (reference sequence). CDR3 length equals 19 residues. The CDR3 loop is CASSVRVGTGWGMNTEAFF. Here the CDR3 DNA reads TGTGCCAGCAGCGTGCGAGTCGGGACAGGGTGGGGGATGAACACTGAAGCTTTCTTT. Complete variable domain (other parts from reference TRBV5-5 and TRBJ1-1): DAGVTQSPTHLIKTRGQQVTLRCSPISGHKSVSWYQQVLGQGPQFIFQYYEKEERGRGNFPDRFSARQFPNYSSELNVNALLLGDSALYLCASSVRVGTGWGMNTEAFFGQGTRLTVV.

The V gene is TRBV11-2, the J gene TRBJ2-2; D is undetermined. The V end lost 5 bases, the J end lost 0 bases, and 7 bases lay between the germline ends. The CDR3 consists of 14 residues. The V gene's germline CDR1 is SGHAT and CDR2 FQNNGV. The CDR3 DNA reads TGTGCCAGCAGCCTATGTTCGAACACCGGGGAGCTGTTTTTT. It specifies CASSLCSNTGELFF.

The V call is TRBV12-5, the J call TRBJ1-3, with D hard to call. V was trimmed by 2 bases and J by 4 bases, leaving 15 bases between them. This CDR3 contains 16 residues. The germline V gene encodes CDR1 LGHNT and CDR2 FRNRAP. In DNA form, the CDR3 reads TGTGCTAGTGGTTTGCATGGCAGGCCATTGGGAAACACCATATATTTT. Its translation is CASGLHGRPLGNTIYF.

The chain carries TRBV6-1 and TRBJ1-5; perhaps TRBD1 as D (5 bases). The CDR3 sequence is 14 residues long. CDR1 is MNHNS, CDR2 SASEGT, per germline. The ends were cut back, 8 bases at V and 5 bases at J, with 16 bases in the middle. Here the CDR3 DNA reads TGTGCCAGCGAGGGGAGGGTTAGAGATCAGCCCCAGCATTTT. This codes for CASEGRVRDQPQHF.

This rearrangement joins TRBV18 to TRBJ1-2; TRBD1 aligns across 9 bases. Germline V lookup: CDR1 KGHSH, CDR2 LQKENI. CDR3 size: 17 residues. V dropped 3 bases and J dropped 2; count of bases not matched to a gene: 10. The CDR3 here is CASSPGGPGQGNYGYTF. DNA for the CDR3: TGTGCCAGCTCACCTGGGGGCCCGGGACAGGGAAACTATGGCTACACCTTC.

The chain recombines TRBV2 with TRBJ2-7; 9 nucleotides line up with TRBD1. The V and J ends lost 7 bases and 1 base, in that order; junction bases with no gene match: 5. CDR1 is SNHLY, CDR2 FYNNEI, per germline. The CDR3 contains 14 residues. CDR3 nucleotides: TGTGCCAGCACTGCCGACAGGGGGTCCTACGAGCAGTACTTC. Protein product: CASTADRGSYEQYF.

This clone was seen a few times. The V call is TRBV5-4, the J call TRBJ2-7; TRBD1 is a possible D gene (6 bases). Germline V gives CDR1 SGHNT, CDR2 YYREEE (reference sequence). CDR3 size: 11 residues. Trimming took 2 bases from V and 6 from J, leaving 6 bases between them. CDR3 bases: TGTGCCAGCAGCTTCAGGGGCGAGCAGTACTTC. Amino acids: CASSFRGEQYF.

The chain is built from TRBV6-1 and TRBJ1-2; TRBD1 matches at 8 bases. Germline assignment: CDR1 MNHNS and CDR2 SASEGT. CDR3 length equals 13 residues. J was trimmed by 4 bases and V by 5 bases; bases with no gene match: 3. Here the CDR3 reads CASSKGQAYGYTF. DNA for the CDR3: TGTGCCAGCAGTAAGGGACAGGCCTATGGCTACACCTTC.

This chain links TRBV30 with TRBJ1-5, with D unclear. Between the trimmed V and J ends, which lost 2 bases and 2 bases, there was a span of 13 bases. Looked up from germline, CDR1 is GTSNPN and CDR2 is SVGIG (reference sequence). This CDR3 is built from 15 residues. The CDR3: CAWSTSGVGNQPQHF. The DNA for the CDR3 is TGTGCCTGGAGTACTTCGGGTGTGGGCAATCAGCCCCAGCATTTT.

This rearrangement joins TRBV5-8 to TRBJ2-7; 8 bases line up with TRBD1. This CDR3 spans 13 amino acids. In germline, CDR1 is SGHTS, CDR2 YDEGEE. V lost 4 bases and J lost 6; bases outside the gene matches: 6. The CDR3 region is CASSGGQGSEQYF. CDR3 DNA: TGTGCCAGCAGCGGCGGACAGGGCAGCGAGCAGTACTTC.

The chain employs TRBV6-1 and TRBJ2-5; the D gene is possibly TRBD2 (6 bases). The end of the DNA aligns better with TRBJ2-7, so the J call may be wrong. The CDR3 consists of 13 residues. Germline V CDR1 and CDR2: MNHNS, SASEGT. DNA for the CDR3: TGTGCCAGCAGTTCCCCGAGGGGAGGCGAGCAGTACTTC. Translated: CASSSPRGGEQYF.

The rearrangement links TRBV9 to TRBJ1-3; D is unresolved. The CDR3 sequence is 13 residues long. Trimming pared 0 bases from V and 4 bases from J, leaving 5 bases between. From germline, CDR1 is SGDLS and CDR2 YYNGEE. CDR3 nucleotides: TGTGCCAGCAGCGTAGTCCCAGGAAACACCATATATTTT. This encodes CASSVVPGNTIYF. Full variable domain (missing parts from reference TRBV9 and TRBJ1-3): DSGVTQTPKHLITATGQRVTLRCSPRSGDLSVYWYQQSLDQGLQFLIQYYNGEERAKGNILERFSAQQFPDLHSELNLSSLELGDSALYFCASSVVPGNTIYFGEGSWLTVV.

The V gene is TRBV28, the J gene TRBJ2-5; 7 bases are a match to TRBD1. V was clipped by 5 bases and J by 5 bases; unmatched bases: 8. Germline CDR1 MDHEN, CDR2 SYDVKM. The CDR3 has 14 residues. The DNA for the CDR3 is TGTGCCAGCAGTACAAAGGGACAGACGGAGACCCAGTACTTC. This gives the protein CASSTKGQTETQYF.

This chain uses TRBV28 with TRBJ2-7, with 12 positions matching TRBD2. CDR3 length: 15 residues. The germline V gene has CDR1 MDHEN and CDR2 SYDVKM. Unmatched junction bases numbered 7, after V lost 6 bases and J lost 4 bases. CDR3 coding DNA: TGTGCCAGCAGGGCTAGCGGGAGGGCCCAGTACGAGCAGTACTTC. Translation gives CASRASGRAQYEQYF.

The V and J genes are TRBV20-1 and TRBJ1-2; 8 bases fit TRBD1. Germline V gives CDR1 DFQATT, CDR2 SNEGSKA (reference sequence). V shed 6 bases and J 12 bases; nucleotides not matched to a gene: 6. The CDR3 spans 10 residues. The CDR3, as DNA: TGCAGTGCCGGAAGGGACAGGCACACCTTC. Its protein product is CSAGRDRHTF.

The rearrangement uses TRBV27 and TRBJ2-1; D is possibly TRBD2 (6 bases). The CDR3 length is 15 residues. V was clipped by 6 bases and J by 0 bases, with 12 bases between them. Germline values: CDR1 MNHEY, CDR2 SMNVEV (reference sequence). CDR3 region: CASSGEAVSYNEQFF. The CDR3 nucleotides read TGTGCCAGCAGCGGGGAGGCAGTCTCCTACAATGAGCAGTTCTTC.

The chain carries TRBV6-1 and TRBJ1-5; the match to TRBD1 covers 9 bases. CDR3 length: 15 amino acids. Trimming took 1 base from V and 3 from J; bases not matched to a gene: 1. Germline V gives CDR1 MNHNS, CDR2 SASEGT. In DNA form, the CDR3 reads TGTGCCAGCAGTGAAGGGGACAGGGTCAATCAGCCCCAGCATTTT. This gives the protein CASSEGDRVNQPQHF.